The T cell receptor beta chain described here comes from a study of CD8 T cells in ankylosing spondylitis. Findings of the study overall: A motif of roughly 8 highly homologous TCR beta variants was seen as apparently characteristic of ankylosing spondylitis blood.

Trimming stripped 3 bases from V and 0 bases from J, with 0 bases between. The CDR3 covers 13 residues. TCRdb processed the 5' RACE reads anew with MiXCR; each CDR3 protein has one entry. The table has about 750,000 distinct CDR3 sequences, roughly 20% seen once. This clonotype was recorded at least ten times. Its target is unknown. Sequenced sample: blood, either unsorted or a sorted T cell fraction (not recorded which). The clonotype originates from a male donor with ankylosing spondylitis. The rearrangement uses TRBV12-3 or TRBV12-4 and TRBJ2-6; D unclear. CDR3 nucleotide sequence: TGTGCCAGCAGTTTCTCTGGGGCCAACGTCCTGACTTTC. This gives the protein CASSFSGANVLTF.